Listed below are T cell receptor beta chains from one sample, sequenced in a study of early T cells in non-severe SARS-CoV-2 infection. MiXCR, run by TCRdb on the 5' RACE reads, gives a single entry per CDR3 protein. The profile shows tens of thousands of distinct CDR3 sequences, 10% of them singletons. Sequenced here: whole blood, sampled at baseline. The receptors here all came from an adult who was a healthcare worker with PCR-confirmed SARS-CoV-2 infection or an uninfected control (not recorded which). Each CDR3 is given with its conserved first and last residue. A D gene is named only where the DNA matches it firmly. The size of a clone is reported for some rows only, either as once, few or many, or as a class for expanded clones.

clone_size d_call j_call v_call cdr3_nt cdr3_aa
NA NA TRBJ2-7 TRBV7-2 TGTGCCAGCAGCTTGTCTTTCCCCTACGAGCAGTACTTC CASSLSFPYEQYF
many TRBD2 TRBJ2-1 TRBV24-1 TGTGCCACCCGAGAGAGTGGGGGGGTAAGCAATGAGCAGTTCTTC CATRESGGVSNEQFF
NA NA TRBJ1-1 TRBV4-1 TGCGCCAGCAGCCAAGGACAGTCACTGGGCACTGAAGCTTTCTTT CASSQGQSLGTEAFF
few NA TRBJ1-5 TRBV12-5 TGTGCTAGTGCCCGGACAGCTAGCAATCAGCCCCAGCATTTT CASARTASNQPQHF
few NA TRBJ1-2 TRBV7-2 TGTGCCAGCAGCTTAGTAGCGGAGGCAGGCTATGGCTACACCTTC CASSLVAEAGYGYTF
NA NA TRBJ1-2 TRBV5-1 TGCGCCAGCAGCTTGGCCCTGGACAGCTACTATGGCTACACCTTC CASSLALDSYYGYTF
many TRBD1 TRBJ2-1 TRBV6-6 TGTGCCAGCAGCCCCCGACAGGGGCTGGGGAATGAGCAGTTCTTC CASSPRQGLGNEQFF
many NA TRBJ2-7 TRBV6-6 TGTGCCAGCAGTTACAATGCTGGGGGCGAGCAGTACTTC CASSYNAGGEQYF
many TRBD2 TRBJ2-3 TRBV12-3/TRBV12-4 TGTGCCAGCAGTTCCGGACTAGCTACAGATACGCAGTATTTT CASSSGLATDTQYF
many NA TRBJ2-7 TRBV7-9 TGTGCCAGCAGCTTAGGGGGCCGGGACACCTACGAGCAGTACTTC CASSLGGRDTYEQYF
NA NA TRBJ1-6 TRBV7-6 TGTGCCAGCAGTGTGGGGGAAAATTCACCCCTCCACTTT CASSVGENSPLHF
few NA TRBJ2-4 TRBV12-3/TRBV12-4 TGTGCCAGCAGGAAAAACATTCAGTACTTC CASRKNIQYF
many TRBD1 TRBJ1-1 TRBV28 TGTGCCAGCAGGCCCGGGGGAGCCTCGGGACAGGGAGGTCGCGGAGCTTTCTTT CASRPGGASGQGGRGAFF
NA NA TRBJ1-3 TRBV30 TGTGCCTGGAGTTCTCTTCTGGGGGCAGTAGGAGGAAACACCATATATTTT CAWSSLLGAVGGNTIYF
few NA TRBJ2-3 TRBV20-1 TGCAGTGCTAGAGATCCATTAGCTGTAGATACGCAGTATTTT CSARDPLAVDTQYF
many NA TRBJ2-7 TRBV7-2 TGTGCCAGCAGCTTAGCGCCGGGGGCGAGCTACGAGCAGTACTTC CASSLAPGASYEQYF
few TRBD2 TRBJ2-1 TRBV4-2 TGTGCCAGCAGCCAAGATTCTATAGGAGCGCGCGGGGGGATGAGCAATGAGCAGTTCTTC CASSQDSIGARGGMSNEQFF
few NA TRBJ2-2 TRBV6-2/TRBV6-3 TGTGCCAGCAGTTACTCCTCCGTTACCGGGGAGCTGTTTTTT CASSYSSVTGELFF
few NA TRBJ2-1 TRBV19 TGTGCCAGTAGTCCCGGGGCCTACAATGAGCAGTTCTTC CASSPGAYNEQFF
NA NA TRBJ2-3 TRBV6-6 TGTGCCAGCAGTTATGGTGGGGGGCGGGCAGATACGCAGTATTTT CASSYGGGRADTQYF
NA TRBD1 TRBJ1-1 TRBV28 TGTGCCAGCAGTTCGACAGGGTACACTGAAGCTTTCTTT CASSSTGYTEAFF
NA NA TRBJ1-1 TRBV18 TGTGCCAGCTCACCCGACCGGGGGGTCGCTGAAGCTTTCTTT CASSPDRGVAEAFF
few NA TRBJ2-4 TRBV29-1 TGCAGCGTTGAAAGAGGGACCAAAAACATTCAGTACTTC CSVERGTKNIQYF
NA TRBD1 TRBJ1-1 TRBV6-2/TRBV6-3 TGTGCCAGCAGTTCTATAGGGGGCGATATCCCTGAAGCTTTCTTT CASSSIGGDIPEAFF
many NA TRBJ2-3 TRBV4-3 TGCGCCAGCAGCCAAGATCAAGGGAGCACAGATACGCAGTATTTT CASSQDQGSTDTQYF
many TRBD2 TRBJ2-3 TRBV12-3/TRBV12-4 TGTGCCAGCAGCTCATTGCCCCAGCGGGGGTTCACAGATACGCAGTATTTT CASSSLPQRGFTDTQYF
NA NA TRBJ2-4 TRBV18 TGTGCCAGCTCCCCGGACAGACGGCTAGCCAAAAACATTCAGTACTTC CASSPDRRLAKNIQYF
few NA TRBJ1-1 TRBV2 TGTGCCAGCAGTCTAGCTTGGGACTTCACTGAAGCTTTCTTT CASSLAWDFTEAFF
few TRBD1 TRBJ2-5 TRBV5-1 TGCGCCAGCAGCTTGGAGGGACAGGGGAGCGCAGAGACCCAGTACTTC CASSLEGQGSAETQYF
NA TRBD1 TRBJ2-3 TRBV13 TGTGCCAGCAGCTTCCGGACAGGGGGAACAGATACGCAGTATTTT CASSFRTGGTDTQYF
NA NA TRBJ1-6 TRBV6-2/TRBV6-3 TGTGTCAGCAGTGCACCGGGACAAGCTACACCCCTCCACTTT CVSSAPGQATPLHF
many NA TRBJ2-7 TRBV7-9 TGTGCCAGCAGCCTTGAGCCCTACGAGCAGTACTTC CASSLEPYEQYF
many TRBD2 TRBJ2-5 TRBV30 TGTGCCTGGAGCCAACTAGCGGGGTTCCAAGAGACCCAGTACTTC CAWSQLAGFQETQYF
NA TRBD2 TRBJ2-1 TRBV5-4 TGTGCCAGCAGCTTGGCCTTCCTAGGGGACGGGGGGGCGTCCTACAATGAGCAGTTCTTC CASSLAFLGDGGASYNEQFF
NA NA TRBJ2-3 TRBV4-1 TGCGCCAGCAGCCCCCCTTGGGGGGGCACAGATACGCAGTATTTT CASSPPWGGTDTQYF
few NA TRBJ1-4 TRBV12-3/TRBV12-4 TGTGCCAGCAGCCCCCCCGGGTATGAAAAACTGTTTTTT CASSPPGYEKLFF
NA TRBD1 TRBJ2-7 TRBV30 TGTGCCTGGAGTGATCCGGGACAGGGATCCTACGAGCAGTACTTC CAWSDPGQGSYEQYF
few TRBD2 TRBJ2-1 TRBV7-9 TGTGCCAGCAGCTATACGGGACTAGCCTCCCAGTTCTTC CASSYTGLASQFF
few NA TRBJ2-7 TRBV10-3 TGTGCCATCAGGTCCGGGACAACCACCACCTACGAGCAGTACTTC CAIRSGTTTTYEQYF
many NA TRBJ1-5 TRBV21-1 TGTGCCAGCACACCGGGCAATCAGCCCCAGCATTTT CASTPGNQPQHF
NA NA TRBJ2-3 TRBV20-1 TGCAGTGCTAGGACAGGTGACACAGATACGCAGTATTTT CSARTGDTDTQYF